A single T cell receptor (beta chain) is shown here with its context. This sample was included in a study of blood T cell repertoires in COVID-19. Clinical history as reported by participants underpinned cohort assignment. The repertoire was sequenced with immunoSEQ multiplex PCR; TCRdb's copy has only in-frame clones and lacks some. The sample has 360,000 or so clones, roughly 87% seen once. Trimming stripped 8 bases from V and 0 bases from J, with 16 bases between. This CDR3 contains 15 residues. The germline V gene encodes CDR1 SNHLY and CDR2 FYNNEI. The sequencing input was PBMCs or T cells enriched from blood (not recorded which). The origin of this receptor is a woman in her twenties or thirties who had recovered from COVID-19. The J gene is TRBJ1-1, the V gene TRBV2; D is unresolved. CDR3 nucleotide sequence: TGTGCCAGCTCAACGTGGACTCCATTGAACACTGAAGCTTTCTTT. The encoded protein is CASSTWTPLNTEAFF.